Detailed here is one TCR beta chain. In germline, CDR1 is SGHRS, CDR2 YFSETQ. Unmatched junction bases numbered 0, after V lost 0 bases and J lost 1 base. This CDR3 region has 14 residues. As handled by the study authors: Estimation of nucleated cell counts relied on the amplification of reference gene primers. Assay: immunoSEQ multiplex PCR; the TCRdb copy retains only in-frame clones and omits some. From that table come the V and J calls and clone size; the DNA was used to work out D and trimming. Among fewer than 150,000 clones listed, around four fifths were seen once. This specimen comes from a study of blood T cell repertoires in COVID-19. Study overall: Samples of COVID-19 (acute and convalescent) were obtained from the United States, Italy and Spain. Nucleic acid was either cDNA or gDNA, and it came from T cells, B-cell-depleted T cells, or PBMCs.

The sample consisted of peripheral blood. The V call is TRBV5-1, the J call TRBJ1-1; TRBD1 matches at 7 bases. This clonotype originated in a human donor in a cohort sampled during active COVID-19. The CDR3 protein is CASSLGDRNTEAFF. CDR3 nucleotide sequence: TGCGCCAGCAGCTTGGGGGACAGGAACACTGAAGCTTTCTTT.